The clone carrying this T cell receptor (beta chain) has a count of ten or more. Its cognate antigen is unknown. The sample comes from a study of human T cells and chemical hapten exposure. Study information: Scalp application of diphenylcyclopropenone was performed weekly in patients across the entire approximately 24-week study.

The CDR3 runs 12 residues. TCRdb reprocessed the RACE reads via MiXCR and lists one record per CDR3 protein. The table records some 42,000 distinct CDR3 sequences, around 10% of them present only once. Overall study results and limits: Patch test score tracked positively with PT1 expanded TCR counts.

Described time point: patch test 2, 6 weeks after DPC sensitization. The treatment: therapeutic diphenylcyclopropenone sensitization with weekly scalp DPC. From whole blood left unfractionated, total RNA was extracted. The J gene is TRBJ2-7, the V gene TRBV21-1. TRBV21-1 is listed as a pseudogene. The sequence derives from a woman in her 40s with alopecia areata. Some clones in this sample may be carry-over from other donors' samples. Source: whole blood, taken in connection with sensitization to the hapten diphenylcyclopropenone (DPC). Written as DNA, the CDR3 is TGTGCCAGCCCGGAGCGTAAGTACGAGCAGTACTTC. The encoded protein is CASPERKYEQYF.